The source of this T cell receptor (beta chain) is a study of cytomegalovirus exposure and HLA in healthy donors. The V and J ends lost 1 base and 4 bases, in that order; junction bases with no gene match: 4. Per the germline V gene, CDR1 is LNHDA and CDR2 is SQIVND (reference sequence). The CDR3 has 15 residues. Researchers ran the PCR with 60 Vbeta and 13 Jbeta primers. Only in-frame clones appear in the TCRdb table, and some are missing; sequencing was by immunoSEQ multiplex PCR. This table holds fewer than 250,000 clones, around nine tenths found once. The chain uses TRBV19 and TRBJ2-1; 7 nucleotides align to TRBD1. The receptor's source is a woman between 18 and 29 years old in good health and CMV-seronegative. Sequencing was performed on PBMCs. The CDR3 sequence: CASSIVWTGYNEQFF. The CDR3 DNA follows: TGTGCCAGTAGTATAGTCTGGACAGGATACAATGAGCAGTTCTTC.